This TCR beta chain comes out of a study of T-cell memory formation after mild COVID-19. Study in general: TCR clusters were mostly confined to one donor each.

As regards this clonotype: Its specificity is unknown.

CDR1 DFQATT and CDR2 SNEGSKA come from the germline V gene (reference sequence). Trimming cost V 0 bases and J 5 bases, with 18 bases left between them. This CDR3 has 16 amino acids. General study points: Largely, contracting CD4+ clones fell within CM and EM, and contracting CD8+ clones within EMRA. The SARS-CoV-2 specificity of second-wave clones reaching peak at day 37 remained unverified.

From 5'RACE with constant-segment primers came TCR alpha and TCR beta cDNA libraries that carried sample barcodes and UMIs. TCRdb ran MiXCR on the 5' RACE reads and lists one entry per CDR3 protein. The table lists around 140,000 distinct CDR3 sequences, less than 25% of them singletons. The sequence was obtained from an adult woman who had mild COVID-19 (a few samples of this study predate the infection). Cell type and time point are not known. The gene calls are TRBV20-1 and TRBJ2-3; D gene ambiguous. Sequencing was done on a sample of PBMCs or a T cell subset sorted from them (not recorded which). The DNA for the CDR3 is TGCAGTGCTAGAGATTATACGGCGGATCGGGTAGATACGCAGTATTTT. Its translation: CSARDYTADRVDTQYF.